A selection of T cell receptor beta chains follows, all from one sample in a study of lung T cells in sarcoidosis with Löfgren's syndrome. In TCRdb, the reads were re-called with MiXCR into one record per CDR3 protein. Among around 2,900 distinct CDR3 sequences, 25% to 30% were seen once, and the ten largest hold under 15%. Sequenced material: CD4+ T cells from bronchoalveolar lavage. The receptor set was obtained from a human donor with sarcoidosis (Löfgren's syndrome or another form), or a control subject (not recorded which). The CDR3 runs from the conserved cysteine through the conserved F or W. The order of the fields is D gene, J gene, clone size, V gene, CDR3 DNA, CDR3 protein. D genes are given only for firm matches. Only part of the rows carry a size: once, few, many, or a class if the clone is expanded.

d_call: NA; j_call: TRBJ2-7; clone_size: many; v_call: TRBV14; cdr3_nt: TGTGCCAGCAGCCAAGTAGACGGGACAATAAGTTACGAGCAGTACTTC; cdr3_aa: CASSQVDGTISYEQYF
d_call: NA; j_call: TRBJ2-3; clone_size: medium-sized; v_call: TRBV7-2; cdr3_nt: TGTGCCAGCAGCGACAGAGATACGCAGTATTTT; cdr3_aa: CASSDRDTQYF
d_call: TRBD1; j_call: TRBJ2-1; clone_size: many; v_call: TRBV3-1; cdr3_nt: TGTGCCAGCAGCCCCATGACCGGGACAGGCCCCAATGAGCAGTTCTTC; cdr3_aa: CASSPMTGTGPNEQFF
d_call: NA; j_call: TRBJ1-5; clone_size: medium-sized; v_call: TRBV28; cdr3_nt: TGTGCCAGCAGTTTGTCGACAGTCAATCAGCCCCAGCATTTT; cdr3_aa: CASSLSTVNQPQHF
d_call: NA; j_call: TRBJ1-1; clone_size: NA; v_call: TRBV2; cdr3_nt: TGTGCCGGCAGTGACCGACACCACAACGTTGAAGCTTTCTTT; cdr3_aa: CAGSDRHHNVEAFF
d_call: NA; j_call: TRBJ2-1; clone_size: medium-sized; v_call: TRBV20-1; cdr3_nt: TGCAGTGCTTCCCTACAAGGAGGAGAGCAGTTCTTC; cdr3_aa: CSASLQGGEQFF
d_call: NA; j_call: TRBJ1-1; clone_size: once; v_call: TRBV15; cdr3_nt: TGTGCCGCTGCCGATGGGTCGAGCATGAACGCTGAAGCCTTCTTT; cdr3_aa: CAAADGSSMNAEAFF
d_call: NA; j_call: TRBJ2-7; clone_size: medium-sized; v_call: TRBV6-8; cdr3_nt: TGTGCCGCAGGGACCTTGACGGACGTGGAGGGTGAGCAGTACTTC; cdr3_aa: CAAGTLTDVEGEQYF
d_call: TRBD2; j_call: TRBJ2-7; clone_size: large; v_call: TRBV15; cdr3_nt: TGTGCCACCAGCAGCGATAGCGGGAGCTCCTACGAGCAGTACTTC; cdr3_aa: CATSSDSGSSYEQYF
d_call: TRBD1; j_call: TRBJ1-1; clone_size: NA; v_call: TRBV6-2/TRBV6-3; cdr3_nt: TGTGCCAACAGCTTACAGGGGGGATCGTACACTGAAGCTTTCTTT; cdr3_aa: CANSLQGGSYTEAFF
d_call: NA; j_call: TRBJ1-2; clone_size: many; v_call: TRBV9; cdr3_nt: TGTGCCAGCAGGGCGGGGTATGGCTACACCTTC; cdr3_aa: CASRAGYGYTF
d_call: TRBD1; j_call: TRBJ1-6; clone_size: large; v_call: TRBV2; cdr3_nt: TGTGCCAGCCACCGGGACAGCGGAATTTCACCCCTCCACTTT; cdr3_aa: CASHRDSGISPLHF
d_call: NA; j_call: TRBJ2-3; clone_size: medium-sized; v_call: TRBV6-6; cdr3_nt: TGTGCCAGCAGTTACTCGACCCATGGCTTCACAGATACGCAGTATTTT; cdr3_aa: CASSYSTHGFTDTQYF
d_call: NA; j_call: TRBJ1-1; clone_size: medium-sized; v_call: TRBV27; cdr3_nt: TGTGCCAGCGCAATAATAGGGAGAAGGACTGAAGCTTTCTTT; cdr3_aa: CASAIIGRRTEAFF
d_call: TRBD1; j_call: TRBJ2-5; clone_size: NA; v_call: TRBV12-3/TRBV12-4; cdr3_nt: TGTGCCAGCAGTCGGGACAGGAGACAGACCCAGCACTTC; cdr3_aa: CASSRDRRQTQHF
d_call: NA; j_call: TRBJ1-3; clone_size: large; v_call: TRBV2; cdr3_nt: TGTGCCAGCAGTGGAACCACTGGAAACACCATATATTTT; cdr3_aa: CASSGTTGNTIYF
d_call: NA; j_call: TRBJ2-3; clone_size: large; v_call: TRBV6-6; cdr3_nt: TGTGCCAGCAGTTACATAGGGGACACAGATACGCAGTATTTT; cdr3_aa: CASSYIGDTDTQYF
d_call: TRBD2; j_call: TRBJ2-1; clone_size: many; v_call: TRBV11-2; cdr3_nt: TGTGCCAGCAGCTTACTAGCGGGGGTGGGCAATGAGCAGTTCTTC; cdr3_aa: CASSLLAGVGNEQFF
d_call: NA; j_call: TRBJ2-2; clone_size: NA; v_call: TRBV20-1; cdr3_nt: TGCAGTGCTCCCAGGGACACCGGAGAGCTGTTTTTT; cdr3_aa: CSAPRDTGELFF
d_call: NA; j_call: TRBJ2-7; clone_size: medium-sized; v_call: TRBV15; cdr3_nt: TGTGCCACCAGCAGAGATCTCTCGGGCCGATCCGAGCAGTACTTC; cdr3_aa: CATSRDLSGRSEQYF
d_call: TRBD2; j_call: TRBJ2-1; clone_size: medium-sized; v_call: TRBV3-1; cdr3_nt: TGTGCCAGCAGCCGACTAGCGGGAGGTACTTACAATGAGCAGTTCTTC; cdr3_aa: CASSRLAGGTYNEQFF
d_call: NA; j_call: TRBJ2-5; clone_size: NA; v_call: TRBV12-3/TRBV12-4; cdr3_nt: TGTGCCAGCAGTTACCCTGGCACCCAAGGGACCCAGTACTTC; cdr3_aa: CASSYPGTQGTQYF
d_call: NA; j_call: TRBJ1-6; clone_size: NA; v_call: TRBV2; cdr3_nt: TGTGCCAGCCACCCGGATAGCGGAATTTCACCCCTCCACTTT; cdr3_aa: CASHPDSGISPLHF